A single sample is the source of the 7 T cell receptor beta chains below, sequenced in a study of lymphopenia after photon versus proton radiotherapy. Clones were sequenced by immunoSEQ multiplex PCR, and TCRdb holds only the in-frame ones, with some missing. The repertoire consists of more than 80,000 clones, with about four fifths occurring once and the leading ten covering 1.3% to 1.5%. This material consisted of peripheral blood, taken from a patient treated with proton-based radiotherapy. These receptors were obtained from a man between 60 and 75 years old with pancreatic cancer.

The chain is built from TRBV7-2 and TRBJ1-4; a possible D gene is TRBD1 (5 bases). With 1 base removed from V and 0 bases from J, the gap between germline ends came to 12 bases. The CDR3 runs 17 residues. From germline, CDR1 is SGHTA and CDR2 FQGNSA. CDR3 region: CASSLVGRVATNEKLFF. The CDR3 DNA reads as TGTGCCAGCAGCTTAGTAGGCAGGGTCGCAACTAATGAAAAACTGTTTTTT.

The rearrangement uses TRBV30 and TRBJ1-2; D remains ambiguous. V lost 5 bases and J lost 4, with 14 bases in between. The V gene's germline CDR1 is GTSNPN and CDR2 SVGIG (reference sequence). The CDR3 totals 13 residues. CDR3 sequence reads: CAWGPGFGYGYTF. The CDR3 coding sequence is TGTGCCTGGGGGCCTGGGTTCGGCTATGGCTACACCTTC.

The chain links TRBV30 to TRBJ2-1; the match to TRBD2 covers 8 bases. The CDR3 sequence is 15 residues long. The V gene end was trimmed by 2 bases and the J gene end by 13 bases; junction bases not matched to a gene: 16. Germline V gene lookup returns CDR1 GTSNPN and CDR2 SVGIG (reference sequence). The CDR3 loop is CAWSSKREYIVFQFF. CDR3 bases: TGTGCCTGGAGTTCTAAGCGGGAGTACATCGTCTTCCAGTTCTTC.

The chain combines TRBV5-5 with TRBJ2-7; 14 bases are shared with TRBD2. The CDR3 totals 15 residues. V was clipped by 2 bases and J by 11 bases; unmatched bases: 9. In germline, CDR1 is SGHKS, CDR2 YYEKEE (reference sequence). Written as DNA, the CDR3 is TGTGCCAGCAGCTTCGATTGGGGGACTAGCGGGAGCGAGTACTTC. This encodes CASSFDWGTSGSEYF.

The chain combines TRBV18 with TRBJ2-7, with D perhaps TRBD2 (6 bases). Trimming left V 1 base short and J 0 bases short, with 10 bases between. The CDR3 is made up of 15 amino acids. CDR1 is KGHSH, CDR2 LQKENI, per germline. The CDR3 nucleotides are TGTGCCAGCTCACCACTCGAGACTAGCTCCTACGAGCAGTACTTC. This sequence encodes CASSPLETSSYEQYF.

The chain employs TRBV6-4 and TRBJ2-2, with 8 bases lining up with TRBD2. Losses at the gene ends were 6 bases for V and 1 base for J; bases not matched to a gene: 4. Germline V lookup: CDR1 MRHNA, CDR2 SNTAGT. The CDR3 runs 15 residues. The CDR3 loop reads CASRASGLNTGELFF. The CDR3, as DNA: TGTGCCAGCAGAGCTAGCGGGTTGAACACCGGGGAGCTGTTTTTT.

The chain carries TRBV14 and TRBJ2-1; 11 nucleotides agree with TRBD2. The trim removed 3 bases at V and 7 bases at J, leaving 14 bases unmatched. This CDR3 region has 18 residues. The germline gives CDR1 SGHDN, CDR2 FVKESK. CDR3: CASSHPGTSGPRRNEQFF. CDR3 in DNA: TGTGCCAGCAGCCATCCCGGGACTAGCGGCCCCCGTAGGAATGAGCAGTTCTTC.